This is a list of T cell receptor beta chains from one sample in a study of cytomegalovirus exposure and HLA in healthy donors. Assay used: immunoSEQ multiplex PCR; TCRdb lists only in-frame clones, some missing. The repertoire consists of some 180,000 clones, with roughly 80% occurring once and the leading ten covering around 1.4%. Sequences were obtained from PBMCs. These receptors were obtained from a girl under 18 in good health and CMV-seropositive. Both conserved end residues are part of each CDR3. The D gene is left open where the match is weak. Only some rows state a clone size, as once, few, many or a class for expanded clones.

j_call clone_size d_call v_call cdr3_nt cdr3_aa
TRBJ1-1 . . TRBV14 TGTGCCAGCAGCTATTTCGGGGGTACTGAAGCTTTCTTT CASSYFGGTEAFF
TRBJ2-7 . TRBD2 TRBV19 TGTGCCAGTAGCCCACCGGGACTAGCTTACTACTACGAGCAGTACTTC CASSPPGLAYYYEQYF
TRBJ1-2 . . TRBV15 TGTGCCACCAGCGGGGGGGAGGTGGAAGCTAACTATGGCTACACCTTC CATSGGEVEANYGYTF
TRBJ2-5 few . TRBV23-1 TGCGCCAGCAGTCAATCCCCCGGTTTCAGGGGAGTTGAGACCCAGTACTTC CASSQSPGFRGVETQYF
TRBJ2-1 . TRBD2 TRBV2 TGTGCCAGCAGTGGGTGGGGACTAGCGGGAGGAAATGAGCAGTTCTTC CASSGWGLAGGNEQFF
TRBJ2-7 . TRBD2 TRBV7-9 TGTGCCAGCAGCTTATCCCTAGCGGCCTCCATTTACGAGCAGTACTTC CASSLSLAASIYEQYF
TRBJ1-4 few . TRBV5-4 TGTGCCAGCAGCTCCGACAGATTTAATGAAAAACTGTTTTTT CASSSDRFNEKLFF
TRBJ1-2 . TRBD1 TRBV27 TGTGCCACTCGGACAGGCGTCACTAACTATGGCTACACCTTC CATRTGVTNYGYTF
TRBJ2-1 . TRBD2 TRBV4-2 TGTGCCAGCAGCCAAGATGAGGCTAGCGGGCACAATGAGCAGTTCTTC CASSQDEASGHNEQFF
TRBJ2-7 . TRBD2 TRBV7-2 TGTGCCAGCAGCTCAGTAGTGACTAGCAGATACGAGCAGTACTTC CASSSVVTSRYEQYF
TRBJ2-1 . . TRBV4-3 TGCGCCAGCAGCCAAGGTTCCGAGTATTTGTTCACTAATGAGCAGTTCTTC CASSQGSEYLFTNEQFF
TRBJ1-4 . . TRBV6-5 TGTGCCAGCAGTTACTTCGGGGGGGAAAAACTGTTTTTT CASSYFGGEKLFF
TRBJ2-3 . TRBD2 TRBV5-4 TGTGCCAGCAGCTGGGGACTAGGTGGGGCAGATACGCAGTATTTT CASSWGLGGADTQYF
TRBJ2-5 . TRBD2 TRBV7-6 TGTGCCAGCAGTATAACCCCGGCTAGCGGGAGTCAAGAGACCCAGTACTTC CASSITPASGSQETQYF
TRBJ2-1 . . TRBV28 TGTGCCAGCAGAGGAGCGGGTTCCTACAATGAGCAGTTCTTC CASRGAGSYNEQFF
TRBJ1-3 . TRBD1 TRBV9 TGTGCCAGCAGCGTAGGGGACAGGGGCGGCACCATATATTTT CASSVGDRGGTIYF
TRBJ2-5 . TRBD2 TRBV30 TGTGCCTGGAGTGTAATAGGCGGGAGAGGTGAGACCCAGTACTTC CAWSVIGGRGETQYF
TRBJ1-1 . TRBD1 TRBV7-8 TGTGCCAGCAGCCAAGGGGCGAGGGGGCAAAAATTCACTGAAGCTTTCTTT CASSQGARGQKFTEAFF
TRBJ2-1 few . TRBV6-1 TGTGCCAGCAGTTCGCGGGAAGCATACAATGAGCAGTTCTTC CASSSREAYNEQFF
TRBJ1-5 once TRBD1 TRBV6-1 TGTGCCAGCAGTGAAGGAGCAGGGGGGCAGCCCCAGCATTTT CASSEGAGGQPQHF
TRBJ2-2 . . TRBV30 TGTGCCTGGAGTGTAAGCAGGGTCGGGACCGGGGAGCTGTTTTTT CAWSVSRVGTGELFF
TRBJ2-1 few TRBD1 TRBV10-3 TGTGCCATCAGTGGAACAGGGGGCTCCCTATGGAATGAGCAGTTCTTC CAISGTGGSLWNEQFF
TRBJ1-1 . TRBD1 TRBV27 TGTGCCAGCAAGGGGATTCGACAGGGGTCTAACACTGAAGCTTTCTTT CASKGIRQGSNTEAFF
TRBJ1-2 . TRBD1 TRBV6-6 TGTGCCAGCAGTTCCGACAGGGGAAACTATGGCTACACCTTC CASSSDRGNYGYTF
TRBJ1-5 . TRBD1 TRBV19 TGTGCCAGTAGTAGGACAGGTGGGTCCTATAGCAATCAGCCCCAGCATTTT CASSRTGGSYSNQPQHF
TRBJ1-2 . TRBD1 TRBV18 TGTGCCAGCTCACCCCTGGGACAGGGGAACTATGGCTACACCTTC CASSPLGQGNYGYTF
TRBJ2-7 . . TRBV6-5 TGTGCCAGCAGCCCCCGGGGTGACGAGCAGTACTTC CASSPRGDEQYF
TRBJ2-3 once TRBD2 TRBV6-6 TGTGCCAGCAGTGTCACTAGCGGGAGCGTCACAGATACGCAGTATTTT CASSVTSGSVTDTQYF
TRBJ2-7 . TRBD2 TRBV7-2 TGTGCCAGCAGCTTTGGGGGAGGGCCGGGGGAGCAGTACTTC CASSFGGGPGEQYF
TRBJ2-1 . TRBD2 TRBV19 TGTGCCAGTAGTTCTCCGGGACTAGCGGGAGGGTACGGTGAGCAGTTCTTC CASSSPGLAGGYGEQFF
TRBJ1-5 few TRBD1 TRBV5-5 TGTGCCAGCAGCCGGACAGGGGATGGTCAGCCCCAGCATTTT CASSRTGDGQPQHF
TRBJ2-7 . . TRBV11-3 TGTGCCAGCAGCCAGGATTCCTACGAGCAGTACTTC CASSQDSYEQYF
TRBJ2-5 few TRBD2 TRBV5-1 TGCGCCAGCAGCTTGGCCCTGAGACTAGCGGTCCAAGAGACCCAGTACTTC CASSLALRLAVQETQYF
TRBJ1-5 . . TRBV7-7 TGTGCTAGCAGCGGGGGGTTCAATCAGCCCCAGCATTTT CASSGGFNQPQHF
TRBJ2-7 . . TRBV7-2 TGTGCCAGCAGCTCATCGGGTCCCAGGGACGAGCAGTACTTC CASSSSGPRDEQYF
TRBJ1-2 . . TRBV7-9 TGTGCCAGCAGCGCTAGATTGGTGAACTATGGCTACACCTTC CASSARLVNYGYTF
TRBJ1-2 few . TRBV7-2 TGTGCCAGCAGCTTAGTTTTACAGGGTCATGGCTACACCTTC CASSLVLQGHGYTF
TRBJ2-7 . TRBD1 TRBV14 TGTGCCAGCAGCCATCTCCCGGGACAGGGTTCTTCCGAGCAGTACTTC CASSHLPGQGSSEQYF
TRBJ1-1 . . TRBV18 TGTGCCAGCTCACCCAGCGGGGGGGGAAACACTGAAGCTTTCTTT CASSPSGGGNTEAFF
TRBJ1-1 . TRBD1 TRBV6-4 TGTGCCAGCAGTGAGAGGGGGCTGGGCACTGAAGCTTTCTTT CASSERGLGTEAFF
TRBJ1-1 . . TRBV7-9 TGTGCCAGCAGCCCTAAAAGACCAGCGCCGAACACTGAAGCTTTCTTT CASSPKRPAPNTEAFF
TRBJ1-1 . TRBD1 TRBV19 TGTGCCAGTAGCGACAGGGAAAAAAACACTGAAGCTTTCTTT CASSDREKNTEAFF
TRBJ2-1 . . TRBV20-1 TGCAGTGCTCTCCCGGTCCAAGAGCAGTTCTTC CSALPVQEQFF
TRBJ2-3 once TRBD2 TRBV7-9 TGTGCCAGCAGCTTAGAGTTAGCGGGTCACACAGATACGCAGTATTTT CASSLELAGHTDTQYF
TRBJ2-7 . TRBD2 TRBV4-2 TGTGCCAGCAGCCAAGATCAAGCGGGAGGGGGGGGATACGAGCAGTACTTC CASSQDQAGGGGYEQYF
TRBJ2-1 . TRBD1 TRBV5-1 TGCGCCAGCAGCTTGTACTCGGCAGGGGGAGTCAATGAGCAGTTCTTC CASSLYSAGGVNEQFF
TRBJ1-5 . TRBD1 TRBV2 TGTGCCAGCAGTGGGGGCAGGGGGCAACGCTATAGCAATCAGCCCCAGCATTTT CASSGGRGQRYSNQPQHF
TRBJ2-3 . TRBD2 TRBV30 TGTGCCTGGAGTGTCGCCCTAGCGGGAGGGGCAGATACGCAGTATTTT CAWSVALAGGADTQYF
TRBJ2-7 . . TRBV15 TGTGCCACCAGCAGAGCCGCCCCGGGGGTAGCCTACGAGCAGTACTTC CATSRAAPGVAYEQYF
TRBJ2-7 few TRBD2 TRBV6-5 TGTGCCAGCAGTGCGCCGGGACTAGCGGGCTACGAGCAGTACTTC CASSAPGLAGYEQYF
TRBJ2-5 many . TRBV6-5 TGTGCCAGCAGCACCCGGGGAGGCCAGTACTTC CASSTRGGQYF
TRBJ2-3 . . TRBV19 TGTGCCAGTAGCACCCAGGGAGATACGCAGTATTTT CASSTQGDTQYF
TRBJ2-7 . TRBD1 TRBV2 TGTGCCTCGAAGGAAGGGACAGCCTCCTACGAGCAGTACTTC CASKEGTASYEQYF
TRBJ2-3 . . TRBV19 TGTGCCAGTAGTCTATCAGGGGTTAGCACAGATACGCAGTATTTT CASSLSGVSTDTQYF
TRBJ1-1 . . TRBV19 TGTGCCAGTAGTCACGCATTGACAATCATGAACACTGAAGCTTTCTTT CASSHALTIMNTEAFF
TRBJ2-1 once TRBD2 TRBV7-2 TGTGCCAGCAGCTTAGTGGGACTAGCTGAGCAGTTCTTC CASSLVGLAEQFF